This T cell receptor beta chain was obtained from a study of blood T cell repertoires in COVID-19. This CDR3 is built from 15 residues. The data were produced by immunoSEQ multiplex PCR, yet TCRdb's version contains in-frame clones alone and is incomplete. Among over 100,000 clones listed, more than 60% were seen once. Material: peripheral blood. The TCR sequence derives from a woman between 65 and 79 years old with acute or convalescent COVID-19. The rearrangement joins TRBV21-1 to TRBJ1-2; the table's D call, TRBD1, has no DNA check behind it. TRBV21-1 represents a pseudogene. CDR3 protein: CASTSALTGAYGYTF. DNA of the CDR3: TGTGCCAGCACCTCCGCCTTGACAGGCGCCTATGGCTACACCTTC.